The clone carrying this TCR beta chain showed up just a few times. Antigen: not known. The source of the sample is a study of T cells in Graves' hyperthyroidism and ophthalmopathy. Across the whole study: The initial diagnosis was the point when peripheral blood was collected, ahead of any treatment.

The CDR3 loop spans 19 amino acids. Germline trimming cut 1 base from V and 3 bases from J; bases unmatched to any gene: 12. Germline CDR1 reads SGDLS; CDR2 reads YYNGEE. Study conclusions and caveats: Using 13 V-J features, a model discriminated ophthalmopathy from stable hyperthyroidism. Most thyroid clonotypes with frequency above 0.001 were detected in blood.

Diagnosis of hyperthyroidism was new in patients aged 18 to 65, and its duration was under 2 months. It was RNA transcripts that yielded the amplified TCR beta CDR3 regions. HTBI primers drove first-round RT-PCR of the TCR CDR3. TCRdb ran MiXCR on the multiplex PCR reads and lists one entry per CDR3 protein. The table lists about 400,000 distinct CDR3 sequences, roughly 13% of them singletons, with about 4.9% in the top ten. Sequencing was done on a sample of blood. The gene calls are TRBV9 and TRBJ2-1, with 11 bases fitting TRBD2. This TCR was sampled from a young woman with Graves' hyperthyroidism. CDR3 nucleotide sequence: TGTGCCAGCAGCGTAACCCAAGCAACCGGGACTAGCGGCTACAATGAGCAGTTCTTC. Amino acid sequence: CASSVTQATGTSGYNEQFF.